This T cell receptor beta chain appears in the sequencing data of a study of blood T cell repertoires in COVID-19. Study as a whole: Sites across the United States, Italy and Spain contributed samples from acute and convalescent COVID-19. Sources were T cells, B-cell-depleted T cells, or PBMCs; the material itself was cDNA or gDNA.

As handled by the study authors: Nucleated cell number was recorded as an estimate derived from reference gene primer amplification. Sequencing was performed with immunoSEQ multiplex PCR; in TCRdb, only in-frame clones are kept and a portion is missing. Clone size and V and J calls were adopted from that table, with D and trimming inferred from the DNA. Of 270,000 or so clones in the sample, about 80% were seen once. CDR1 is MNHEY and CDR2 is SVGAGI in the germline V gene. The CDR3 is made up of 14 amino acids. The V end lost 2 bases, the J end lost 2 bases, and 9 bases lay between the germline ends.

The sequence derives from a human donor in a cohort sampled during active COVID-19. The sequenced sample was peripheral blood. The chain couples TRBV6-5 to TRBJ2-5, with a tentative D call TRBD2 (5 bases). The CDR3 here is CASSYLRGQETQYF. As DNA, the CDR3 is TGTGCCAGCAGTTACCTCAGAGGGCAAGAGACCCAGTACTTC.